The clone carrying this TCR beta chain was detected ten times or more. Amplified TCR beta CDR3 regions came from RNA transcripts. HTBI primers were employed in a first-round RT-PCR of the TCR CDR3. One entry per CDR3 protein, called by TCRdb with MiXCR from the multiplex PCR reads. Found here are about 770,000 distinct CDR3 sequences, about 17% of them singletons; the top ten hold 16%. This sample was taken from a study of T cells in Graves' hyperthyroidism and ophthalmopathy. Before ophthalmopathy appeared, progressors gave blood at initial hyperthyroidism diagnosis. Between the trimmed V and J ends, which lost 3 bases and 2 bases, there was a span of 10 bases. The germline V gene has CDR1 SNHLY and CDR2 FYNNEI. There are 14 residues in the CDR3.

This rearrangement joins TRBV2 to TRBJ1-2; D is unclear. The sequenced sample was blood. This receptor was taken from a woman in her fifties or sixties with Graves' hyperthyroidism that later progressed to Graves' ophthalmopathy. CDR3 sequence: CASSEGQENYGYTF. The CDR3 nucleotides read TGTGCCAGCAGTGAGGGTCAGGAGAACTATGGCTACACCTTC.